Below are 20 T cell receptor beta chains sequenced from a single sample in a study of T-cell memory formation after mild COVID-19. Using its own MiXCR run on the 5' RACE reads, TCRdb lists one record per CDR3 protein. Here the sample spans approximately 450,000 distinct CDR3 sequences, 15% to 20% being singletons. Sequences were obtained from PBMCs or a T cell subset sorted from them (not recorded which). The receptors here all came from an adult woman who had mild COVID-19 (a few samples of this study predate the infection). Cell type and time point are not known.

This clonotype was counted a few times. J is TRBJ2-3 and V is TRBV4-3, with 7 bases that match TRBD2. The CDR3 covers 16 residues. V lost 1 base, J lost 2 bases, and 6 bases stayed unmatched. In germline, CDR1 is LGHNA, CDR2 YSLEER. The CDR3 DNA reads as TGCGCCAGCAGCCAAGCGGCTAGCGGTTTCACAGATACGCAGTATTTT. This encodes CASSQAASGFTDTQYF.

The V call is TRBV30, the J call TRBJ2-2; 7 positions agree with TRBD1. This CDR3 is built from 16 residues. V trimming: 3 bases; J trimming: 0 bases; junction bases outside the gene matches: 7. Germline CDR1 GTSNPN, CDR2 SVGIG (reference sequence). The CDR3 region is CAWRVAGTANTGELFF. CDR3 bases: TGTGCCTGGAGGGTTGCCGGGACAGCGAACACCGGGGAGCTGTTTTTT.

This clonotype was counted only a few times. The chain combines TRBV3-1 with TRBJ1-4; D may be TRBD1 (6 bases). Trimming took 1 base from V and 7 from J, leaving 13 bases between them. CDR1 and CDR2 from the germline V gene are LGHDT and YNNKEL (reference sequence). The CDR3 spans 15 residues. The CDR3 sequence is CASSQVQGGGEKLFF. The DNA of the CDR3 is TGTGCCAGCAGCCAAGTACAGGGCGGGGGTGAAAAACTGTTTTTT. The whole variable domain, remainder taken from reference TRBV3-1 and TRBJ1-4, is DTAVSQTPKYLVTQMGNDKSIKCEQNLGHDTMYWYKQDSKKFLKIMFSYNNKELIINETVPNRFSPKSPDKAHLNLHINSLELGDSAVYFCASSQVQGGGEKLFFGSGTQLSVL.

The J gene is TRBJ2-4, the V gene TRBV5-1, with 7 bases identical to TRBD1. CDR1 SGHRS and CDR2 YFSETQ come from the germline V gene. Trimming cost V 2 bases and J 7 bases; bases outside gene matches: 6. CDR3 length: 14 residues. CDR3 sequence reads: CASSFPDRSNIQYF. For the CDR3, the DNA is TGCGCCAGCAGCTTCCCGGACAGGAGCAACATTCAGTACTTC.

This clonotype was observed a handful of times. The chain joins TRBV30 to TRBJ1-1; possibly TRBD1 for D (6 bases). Germline lookup yields CDR1 GTSNPN and CDR2 SVGIG (reference sequence). The V gene lost 2 bases and the J gene lost 8 bases, with 9 bases spanning the gap. This CDR3 has 11 residues. The CDR3 loop is CAWSFGQEAFF. CDR3 DNA sequence: TGTGCCTGGAGTTTTGGACAGGAAGCTTTCTTT.

This clonotype was seen a handful of times. The rearrangement links TRBV5-1 to TRBJ2-7; no firm D call. From germline, CDR1 is SGHRS and CDR2 YFSETQ. The CDR3 runs 17 residues. V was clipped by 5 bases and J by 4 bases, with 25 bases between them. CDR3 sequence (DNA): TGCGCCAGCAGATACCCAAGCGCCGGCGCGGAGCAATACGAGCAGTACTTC. This codes for CASRYPSAGAEQYEQYF.

The chain joins TRBV5-5 to TRBJ2-7; possibly TRBD1 for D (6 bases). Trimming shortened V by 3 bases and J by 1 base, and 11 bases separated the two germline ends. CDR3 length: 14 amino acids. The germline V gene encodes CDR1 SGHKS and CDR2 YYEKEE (reference sequence). In nucleotides, the CDR3 is TGTGCCAGCAGCTCCCCGACAGGATCCTACGAGCAGTACTTC. Protein sequence: CASSSPTGSYEQYF. Supplemented by reference TRBV5-5 and TRBJ2-7, the full variable domain reads DAGVTQSPTHLIKTRGQQVTLRCSPISGHKSVSWYQQVLGQGPQFIFQYYEKEERGRGNFPDRFSARQFPNYSSELNVNALLLGDSALYLCASSSPTGSYEQYFGPGTRLTVT.

The CDR3 spells CASSPPAGDRYNEQFF. The CDR3 DNA reads TGTGCCAGCAGCCCCCCTGCGGGAGATCGCTACAATGAGCAGTTCTTC. J is TRBJ2-1 and V is TRBV9, with 7 bases fitting TRBD2. The CDR3 is 16 residues long. Germline V gene sequence: CDR1 SGDLS, CDR2 YYNGEE. Trimming took 4 bases from V and 3 from J; bases not matched to a gene: 10.

The genes are TRBV20-1 and TRBJ2-5; TRBD2 matches 10 bases. Germline values: CDR1 DFQATT, CDR2 SNEGSKA (reference sequence). Trimming removed 1 base from V and 6 bases from J; junction bases left unmatched: 11. This CDR3 has 16 residues. This CDR3 reads CSARASLAGVEKTQYF. In nucleotides, the CDR3 is TGCAGTGCTAGAGCCAGCCTAGCGGGAGTCGAAAAGACCCAGTACTTC.

The chain couples TRBV15 to TRBJ1-6; D is uncertain. The CDR3 is made up of 13 amino acids. Looked up from germline, CDR1 is LNHNV and CDR2 is YYDKDF (reference sequence). V dropped 2 bases and J dropped 10 bases, with 9 bases sitting between them. The CDR3 coding sequence is TGTGCCACCAGCAGACCGAATAGGTCACCCCTCCACTTT. This encodes CATSRPNRSPLHF. The full variable domain, completed using reference TRBV15 and TRBJ1-6, is DAMVIQNPRYQVTQFGKPVTLSCSQTLNHNVMYWYQQKSSQAPKLLFHYYDKDFNNEADTPDNFQSRRPNTSFCFLDIRSPGLGDTAMYLCATSRPNRSPLHFGNGTRLTVT.

This clonotype was seen ten or more times. The chain uses TRBV7-6 and TRBJ2-5; D remains ambiguous. The CDR3 has 14 residues. Germline V lookup: CDR1 SGHVS, CDR2 FNYEAQ. V was clipped by 7 bases and J by 2 bases, with 14 bases between them. The CDR3 DNA is TGTGCCAGCACCTTGGGTGGGCAGCAAGAGACCCAGTACTTC. It encodes CASTLGGQQETQYF.

This clonotype showed up many times. The junction and the germline gene differ at one end; a read error may be behind it. The chain has TRBV5-1 and TRBJ1-5; TRBD1 agrees at 8 bases. CDR3 size: 15 residues. Germline V gene data show CDR1 as SGHRS and CDR2 as YFSETQ. The CDR3 nucleotides are TGTGCCAGCAGCTTAACAGGGGGGAGCAATCAGCCCCAGCATTTT. Translated: CASSLTGGSNQPQHF.

In this sample, this clonotype turned up a few times. V gene TRBV14 combines with J gene TRBJ2-3; D perhaps matches TRBD1 (6 bases). The CDR3 loop spans 15 amino acids. Trimming took 0 bases from V and 4 from J, leaving 11 bases between them. The germline gives CDR1 SGHDN, CDR2 FVKESK. The CDR3: CASSQEGYRADTQYF. The CDR3 nucleotides read TGTGCCAGCAGCCAAGAAGGTTACAGGGCAGATACGCAGTATTTT.

This clonotype was recorded a few times. In DNA form, the CDR3 reads TGCAGTGCTACAGGGTGGTTGGACGAGCAGTACTTC. Its protein is CSATGWLDEQYF. The V call is TRBV20-1, the J call TRBJ2-7; weak D call: TRBD1 (5 bases). The CDR3 loop spans 12 amino acids. The germline V and J ends were trimmed by 4 bases and 5 bases, with 12 bases remaining between them. Germline CDR1 DFQATT, CDR2 SNEGSKA (reference sequence).

This clonotype occurred a few times. The V and J genes are TRBV12-3 or TRBV12-4 and TRBJ2-7; TRBD2 is a possible D gene (5 bases). The ends were cut back, 2 bases at V and 7 bases at J, with 15 bases in the middle. This CDR3 contains 14 residues. The CDR3 coding sequence is TGTGCCAGCAGTTTAACGGGGTCCTCCCAAGAGCAGTACTTC. Encoded protein: CASSLTGSSQEQYF.

This clonotype turned up a few times. The V gene is TRBV5-1, the J gene TRBJ2-3; TRBD2 aligns across 9 bases. Germline trimming cut 0 bases from V and 0 bases from J; bases unmatched to any gene: 2. CDR1 SGHRS and CDR2 YFSETQ come from the germline V gene. This CDR3 comprises 16 residues. CDR3 region: CASSLVAGASTDTQYF. For the CDR3, the DNA is TGCGCCAGCAGCTTGGTAGCGGGGGCCAGCACAGATACGCAGTATTTT.

The chain joins TRBV12-3 or TRBV12-4 to TRBJ1-5; D call uncertain. The CDR3 is 14 amino acids. Trimming shortened V by 2 bases and J by 4 bases, and 9 bases separated the two germline ends. CDR3 coding DNA: TGTGCCAGCAGTTTACACCCACATAATCAGCCCCAGCATTTT. Its translation: CASSLHPHNQPQHF.

V usage is TRBV19 and J usage is TRBJ1-5; D remains ambiguous. The germline V gene has CDR1 LNHDA and CDR2 SQIVND (reference sequence). V lost 4 bases and J 2 bases, leaving 9 bases between the germline ends. CDR3 size: 14 residues. In DNA, the CDR3 is TGTGCCAGTAGTAAGGGCGGTGGCAATCAGCCCCAGCATTTT. This encodes CASSKGGGNQPQHF.

The sample holds a few counts of this clonotype. J is TRBJ2-7 and V is TRBV20-1; D is unresolved. CDR3 length: 14 residues. Trimming took off 0 bases at V and 0 bases at J, with 9 bases between the two ends. CDR1 is DFQATT, CDR2 SNEGSKA, per germline (reference sequence). The CDR3 here is CSARDLVSSYEQYF. CDR3 DNA sequence: TGCAGTGCTAGAGATCTTGTAAGCTCCTACGAGCAGTACTTC.

The CDR3 nucleotides are TGTGCCAGCAGCTTCGGTAGCGGGAGGTACAATGAGCAGTTCTTC. It specifies CASSFGSGRYNEQFF. The chain combines TRBV7-3 with TRBJ2-1, with TRBD2 matching 10 bases. With 3 bases clipped from V and 4 bases from J, the junction kept 3 bases outside the gene matches. Germline CDR1 SGHTA, CDR2 FQGTGA. The CDR3 covers 15 residues.